A selection of T cell receptor beta chains follows, all from one sample in a study of cytomegalovirus exposure and HLA in healthy donors. Using immunoSEQ multiplex PCR, the repertoire was profiled, and TCRdb retains in-frame clones only, with some absent. The sample contains fewer than 85,000 clones, 94% of which appear only once. The sequencing sample was made of PBMCs. The receptors were gathered from a woman aged 18-29 years in good health and CMV-seronegative. The CDR3 runs from the conserved cysteine through the conserved F or W. D genes are given only for firm matches. Not every row has a clone size; where given, it reads once, few, many or a size class.

clone size	J gene	D gene	V gene	CDR3 protein	CDR3 DNA
NA	TRBJ1-3	TRBD1	TRBV6-5	CASSPRTGGVRTIYF	TGTGCCAGCAGCCCTCGGACAGGGGGAGTTCGCACCATATATTTT
NA	TRBJ1-2	NA	TRBV9	CASSVNHEAYGYTF	TGTGCCAGCAGCGTAAACCATGAGGCCTATGGTTACACCTTC
few	TRBJ1-2	TRBD1	TRBV28	CASSLVSGQGINGYTF	TGTGCCAGCAGTTTAGTATCCGGACAGGGGATCAATGGCTACACCTTC
NA	TRBJ1-1	NA	TRBV7-9	CASSLLGGVGTEAFF	TGTGCCAGCAGCCTCCTCGGGGGGGTTGGCACTGAAGCTTTCTTT
NA	TRBJ1-2	TRBD1	TRBV7-3	CASSLPGQGAGIGYTF	TGTGCCAGCAGCTTACCGGGACAGGGGGCTGGAATTGGCTACACCTTC
NA	TRBJ1-6	TRBD1	TRBV27	CASSITGANSPLHF	TGTGCCAGCAGTATCACAGGGGCCAATTCACCCCTCCACTTT
NA	TRBJ1-1	NA	TRBV27	CASSLRAGKRNTEAFF	TGTGCCAGCAGTTTGAGGGCGGGGAAGAGGAACACTGAAGCTTTCTTT
NA	TRBJ2-7	TRBD1	TRBV5-6	CASSAGQGRRPYEQYF	TGTGCCAGCAGCGCGGGACAGGGGCGTCGCCCCTACGAGCAGTACTTC
NA	TRBJ2-7	TRBD1	TRBV10-2	CASSESGQNYEQYF	TGCGCCAGCAGTGAATCGGGACAGAACTACGAGCAGTACTTC
NA	TRBJ1-5	NA	TRBV6-5	CASSPYISEPQHF	TGTGCCAGCAGTCCTTATATTTCTGAGCCCCAGCATTTT
NA	TRBJ2-3	TRBD2	TRBV4-1	CASSQEFAGVETQYF	TGCGCCAGCAGCCAAGAATTTGCGGGGGTCGAAACGCAGTATTTT
NA	TRBJ2-7	TRBD2	TRBV5-4	CASSFGEGYEQYF	TGTGCCAGCAGCTTTGGGGAGGGGTACGAGCAGTACTTC
once	TRBJ2-2	NA	TRBV15	CATSREGPGLENTGELFF	TGTGCCACCAGCAGAGAAGGGCCGGGACTCGAGAACACCGGGGAGCTGTTTTTT
NA	TRBJ2-3	TRBD2	TRBV7-9	CADQVGGTDTQYF	TGTGCCGACCAGGTGGGGGGGACAGATACGCAGTATTTT
NA	TRBJ2-1	NA	TRBV5-1	CASSLVAGALGNEQFF	TGCGCCAGCAGCTTGGTGGCGGGGGCCCTCGGCAATGAGCAGTTCTTC
NA	TRBJ2-7	TRBD1	TRBV4-3	CASSPDRGVYEQYF	TGCGCCAGCAGCCCGGACAGGGGGGTCTACGAGCAGTACTTC
NA	TRBJ1-2	NA	TRBV7-2	CASSLGGRGGYTF	TGTGCCAGCAGCTTAGGTGGGAGGGGCGGCTACACCTTC
NA	TRBJ1-1	TRBD1	TRBV18	CASSKRQGGRNTEAFF	TGTGCCAGCTCAAAAAGACAGGGGGGAAGGAACACTGAAGCTTTCTTT
once	TRBJ1-3	TRBD1	TRBV9	CASREGADSGNTIYF	TGTGCCAGCAGAGAGGGGGCAGACTCTGGAAACACCATATATTTT
NA	TRBJ1-5	NA	TRBV30	CAWAYWGGNQPQHF	TGTGCCTGGGCTTACTGGGGCGGCAATCAGCCCCAGCATTTT
NA	TRBJ1-1	NA	TRBV11-3	CASSLRENTEAFF	TGTGCCAGCAGCCTCCGAGAGAACACTGAAGCTTTCTTT
NA	TRBJ1-6	TRBD1	TRBV11-1	CASTRGGGGGSPLHF	TGTGCCAGCACACGAGGAGGGGGCGGCGGTTCACCCCTCCACTTT
NA	TRBJ1-1	NA	TRBV30	CAWSVAVNTEAFF	TGTGCCTGGAGTGTAGCGGTGAACACTGAAGCTTTCTTT
NA	TRBJ2-1	TRBD2	TRBV7-3	CASSPRGSGGPTSYNEQFF	TGTGCCAGCAGCCCACGAGGGAGCGGGGGTCCTACCTCCTACAATGAGCAGTTCTTC
NA	TRBJ1-5	TRBD1	TRBV6-6	CASRGPGQGGRPQHF	TGTGCCAGCCGGGGGCCGGGACAGGGAGGGCGGCCCCAGCATTTT
NA	TRBJ2-1	NA	TRBV6-5	CASRTKVGSYNEQFF	TGTGCCAGCAGGACTAAGGTCGGATCCTACAATGAGCAGTTCTTC
NA	TRBJ1-1	NA	TRBV18	CASSPGRGRNTEAFF	TGTGCCAGCTCGCCGGGGAGGGGAAGGAACACTGAAGCTTTCTTT
NA	TRBJ2-3	NA	TRBV9	CASSPLASSTDTQYF	TGTGCCAGCAGCCCCCTGGCCTCTAGCACAGATACGCAGTATTTT
NA	TRBJ1-5	NA	TRBV6-5	CASSWRGSNQPQHF	TGTGCCAGCAGTTGGAGGGGAAGCAATCAGCCCCAGCATTTT
NA	TRBJ1-1	TRBD1	TRBV5-4	CASSSGTAMNTEAFF	TGTGCCAGCAGCTCCGGGACAGCAATGAACACTGAAGCTTTCTTT
NA	TRBJ1-2	TRBD1	TRBV28	CASSGQGMTYGYTF	TGTGCCAGCAGTGGACAGGGGATGACCTATGGCTACACCTTC
NA	TRBJ2-3	TRBD2	TRBV11-3	CASSLGGSGGKADTQYF	TGTGCCAGCAGCTTAGGTGGATCGGGGGGAAAGGCAGATACGCAGTATTTT
NA	TRBJ1-2	NA	TRBV12-5	CASAMGGSYGYTF	TGTGCTAGTGCCATGGGAGGATCCTATGGCTACACCTTC
few	TRBJ2-3	TRBD1	TRBV6-4	CASSGTGGADTQYF	TGTGCCAGCTCCGGGACAGGGGGCGCAGATACGCAGTATTTT
once	TRBJ1-1	NA	TRBV7-2	CASSSERRSEAFF	TGTGCCAGCAGCTCAGAACGGAGGTCTGAAGCTTTCTTT
NA	TRBJ1-2	NA	TRBV4-3	CASSQGLGVAYGYTF	TGCGCCAGCAGCCAGGGCCTCGGGGTAGCCTATGGCTACACCTTC
NA	TRBJ2-7	NA	TRBV7-2	CASSSDYSGYEQYF	TGTGCCAGCAGCTCCGACTATAGCGGTTACGAGCAGTACTTC
NA	TRBJ2-3	TRBD2	TRBV7-2	CASSGGSGAHTDTQYF	TGTGCCAGCAGCGGGGGTAGCGGGGCCCACACAGATACGCAGTATTTT
NA	TRBJ2-5	NA	TRBV5-1	CASSLAGVETQYF	TGCGCCAGCAGCTTGGCGGGGGTCGAGACCCAGTACTTC
NA	TRBJ1-2	NA	TRBV19	CASSPQTKTYTF	TGTGCCAGTAGTCCCCAGACTAAAACCTACACCTTC
NA	TRBJ1-1	NA	TRBV28	CASSLFRGNTEAFF	TGTGCCAGCAGTTTATTCAGGGGGAACACTGAAGCTTTCTTT
once	TRBJ2-5	TRBD1	TRBV5-1	CASSLGDRGRETQYF	TGCGCCAGCAGCTTAGGGGACAGGGGGCGAGAGACCCAGTACTTC
NA	TRBJ2-2	NA	TRBV4-1	CASSQEEYSRELFF	TGCGCCAGCAGCCAAGAAGAATACAGCCGGGAGCTGTTTTTT
once	TRBJ1-1	NA	TRBV27	CASSLLRTRQNTEAFF	TGTGCCAGCAGTTTACTCCGGACAAGGCAGAACACTGAAGCTTTCTTT
NA	TRBJ2-2	NA	TRBV9	CASSVSGHRDHPHQVGELFF	TGTGCCAGCAGCGTATCGGGACACCGCGACCACCCTCATCAGGTCGGGGAGCTGTTTTTT
NA	TRBJ2-7	TRBD1	TRBV5-4	CASSFRGQGNYEQYF	TGTGCCAGCAGCTTCCGGGGACAGGGAAACTACGAGCAGTACTTC
NA	TRBJ2-3	NA	TRBV18	CASSPNKIPSTDTQYF	TGTGCCAGCTCACCAAACAAAATACCTAGCACAGATACGCAGTATTTT
NA	TRBJ2-1	TRBD1	TRBV6-1	CASRTGTTAYEQFF	TGTGCCAGTCGGACAGGGACGACCGCGTATGAGCAGTTCTTC
NA	TRBJ1-4	NA	TRBV11-1	CASSLRQNEKLFF	TGTGCCAGCAGCTTAAGACAGAATGAAAAACTGTTTTTT
once	TRBJ2-3	TRBD2	TRBV30	CAWSVVRTSGIGDTQYF	TGTGCCTGGAGTGTAGTAAGGACTAGCGGAATCGGGGATACGCAGTATTTT
few	TRBJ2-2	TRBD1	TRBV13	CASSLSGTANTGELFF	TGTGCCAGCAGCTTATCTGGGACAGCAAACACCGGGGAGCTGTTTTTT
NA	TRBJ1-1	NA	TRBV6-1	CASSGGRVTEAFF	TGTGCCAGCAGTGGCGGGAGGGTTACTGAAGCTTTCTTT
NA	TRBJ1-2	NA	TRBV18	CASSPRANRVDGYTF	TGTGCCAGCTCACCAAGGGCGAACAGGGTGGATGGCTACACCTTC
NA	TRBJ1-4	NA	TRBV2	CASSPSGTRGEKLFF	TGTGCCAGCAGTCCCTCCGGGACTCGAGGTGAAAAACTGTTTTTT
NA	TRBJ1-6	TRBD1	TRBV6-5	CASSTQGNSPLHF	TGTGCCAGTTCAACACAGGGGAATTCACCCCTCCACTTT
NA	TRBJ1-4	NA	TRBV9	CASSGHRATNEKLFF	TGTGCCAGCAGCGGTCACAGGGCAACTAATGAAAAACTGTTTTTT